These 14 T cell receptor beta chains were all obtained from the same sample, sequenced in a study of type 1 and type 2 diabetes patients. Amplification started from genomic DNA. Amplification of the beta chain CDR3 used 30 forward and 13 reverse multiplex primers. TCRdb independently ran MiXCR on the multiplex PCR reads; one entry per CDR3 protein. The repertoire includes 270,000 or so distinct CDR3 sequences, roughly 50% of them detected once, and roughly 15% sits in the top ten. Sequenced sample: peripheral blood mononuclear cells (PBMCs). These receptors were collected from a man aged 18 to 35 with type 2 diabetes.

Ten or more counts support this clonotype. The chain has TRBV2 and TRBJ1-1; D is unclear. This CDR3 is built from 13 residues. Trimming pared 0 bases from V and 7 bases from J, leaving 9 bases between. Germline loops: CDR1 SNHLY, CDR2 FYNNEI. In DNA form, the CDR3 reads TGTGCCAGCAGTGAAGCGCAGATAGGTGAAGCTTTCTTT. It translates to CASSEAQIGEAFF.

This clonotype was found a few times. The chain uses TRBV29-1 and TRBJ2-5; 9 bases map to TRBD2. V shed 3 bases, J shed 4 bases, and the junction held 6 bases outside the gene matches. CDR3 length equals 14 residues. The V gene's germline CDR1 is SQVTM and CDR2 ANQGSEA. The CDR3 coding sequence is TGCAGCGTTGATGGGGTAGCGGGGGTAGAGACCCAGTACTTC. This codes for CSVDGVAGVETQYF. The whole variable domain, remainder taken from reference TRBV29-1 and TRBJ2-5, is SAVISQKPSRDICQRGTSLTIQCQVDSQVTMMFWYRQQPGQSLTLIATANQGSEATYESGFVIDKFPISRPNLTFSTLTVSNMSPEDSSIYLCSVDGVAGVETQYFGPGTRLLVL.

The J gene is TRBJ1-4, the V gene TRBV25-1; 10 bases match TRBD1. V shed 2 bases, J shed 3 bases, and the junction held 3 bases outside the gene matches. This CDR3 region has 16 residues. Germline CDR1 reads MGHDK; CDR2 reads SYGVNS. The CDR3 is CASSEPTGGPNEKLFF. The CDR3, as DNA: TGTGCCAGCAGTGAACCGACAGGGGGCCCTAATGAAAAACTGTTTTTT.

This clonotype was seen ten or more times. The chain employs TRBV4-1 and TRBJ1-4, with D tentatively TRBD1 (5 bases). The CDR3 loop spans 14 amino acids. The germline gives CDR1 MGHRA, CDR2 YSYEKL. The germline V and J ends were trimmed by 4 bases and 6 bases, with 12 bases remaining between them. CDR3 in DNA: TGCGCCAGCAGCCCTCGGGGCGGGTATGAAAAACTGTTTTTT. Translating it yields CASSPRGGYEKLFF.

Points on this clonotype: Just one base apart from a much larger clone, this may be a read error. Lacking the conserved final phenylalanine or tryptophan, this CDR3 likely reflects a read error. The gene calls are TRBV7-3 and TRBJ2-5, with 11 bases lining up with TRBD2. The better agreement between TRBJ2-7 and the DNA end casts doubt on the J call. Germline V gene data show CDR1 as SGHTA and CDR2 as FQGTGA. The CDR3 has 15 amino acids. CDR3 sequence reads: CASSQTSGVRDEQYS. The DNA for the CDR3 is TGTGCCAGCAGCCAGACTAGCGGGGTGCGGGACGAGCAGTACTCC.

The V call is TRBV29-1, the J call TRBJ2-2, with D unclear. With 3 bases removed from V and 6 bases from J, the gap between germline ends came to 5 bases. There are 11 residues in the CDR3. Germline values: CDR1 SQVTM, CDR2 ANQGSEA. DNA for the CDR3: TGCAGCGTTGATGTAGCCGGGGAGCTGTTTTTT. Translation gives CSVDVAGELFF.

The chain recombines TRBV7-6 with TRBJ1-2; the D is unclear. Germline V gene sequence: CDR1 SGHVS, CDR2 FNYEAQ. The V end lost 0 bases, the J end lost 4 bases, and 9 bases lay between the germline ends. There are 14 residues in the CDR3. The CDR3 loop reads CASSLAGQFYGYTF. The DNA for the CDR3 is TGTGCCAGCAGCTTAGCCGGGCAGTTCTATGGCTACACCTTC.

The chain has TRBV19 and TRBJ2-5; TRBD1 matches 8 bases. Trimming at V came to 9 bases and at J to 7 bases, leaving 7 bases not matched to a gene. The CDR3 extends over 12 amino acids. CDR1 LNHDA and CDR2 SQIVND come from the germline V gene (reference sequence). This CDR3 reads CARRQGKATQYF. In DNA, the CDR3 is TGTGCCAGGCGACAGGGGAAAGCGACCCAGTACTTC. Using reference TRBV19 and TRBJ2-5 for the parts outside the CDR3, the full variable domain is DGGITQSPKYLFRKEGQNVTLSCEQNLNHDAMYWYRQDPGQGLRLIYYSQIVNDFQKGDIAEGYSVSREKKESFPLTVTSAQKNPTAFYLCARRQGKATQYFGPGTRLLVL.

V gene TRBV4-2 combines with J gene TRBJ2-5; 7 bases match TRBD2. This CDR3 has 13 residues. Trimming at V came to 6 bases and at J to 5 bases, leaving 6 bases not matched to a gene. In germline, CDR1 is LGHNA, CDR2 YNFKEQ. The CDR3 spells CASRNLADETQYF. The CDR3 region has the DNA TGTGCCAGCAGGAACCTAGCGGACGAGACCCAGTACTTC.

Only a few counts were recorded for this clonotype. CDR3 in DNA: TGTGCCAGCAGCCCCGGGGGGCAGGGGGAGACCCAGTACTTC. Its protein product is CASSPGGQGETQYF. The chain recombines TRBV11-2 with TRBJ2-5; a weak D match, TRBD2 (7 bases). CDR3 length equals 14 residues. Germline loops: CDR1 SGHAT, CDR2 FQNNGV. The V end lost 5 bases, the J end lost 5 bases, and 15 bases lay between the germline ends.

This clonotype occurred a few times. The chain has TRBV29-1 and TRBJ2-3; TRBD2 is a possible D gene (6 bases). The V end was cut by 7 bases, the J end by 6 bases, with 20 bases between. Germline-derived CDR1 and CDR2 are SQVTM and ANQGSEA. The CDR3 is 14 residues long. As DNA, the CDR3 is TGCAGCGCAATGGTAGCGGAGGGATGGGATACGCAGTATTTT. This translates into CSAMVAEGWDTQYF.

A few counts support this clonotype. The CDR3 coding sequence is TGTGCCAGTCGGGTGATGGCGGCCGGGGAGCTGTTTTTT. Translation: CASRVMAAGELFF. The chain uses TRBV19 and TRBJ2-2; D ambiguous. Germline CDR1 LNHDA, CDR2 SQIVND (reference sequence). This CDR3 is built from 13 residues. Trimming removed 8 bases at V and 6 bases at J, with 13 bases between.

The chain uses TRBV6-1 and TRBJ2-7; no clear D. V lost 0 bases, J lost 5 bases, and 11 bases lay in between. This CDR3 spans 14 amino acids. The germline V gene encodes CDR1 MNHNS and CDR2 SASEGT. Written as DNA, the CDR3 is TGTGCCAGCAGTGAAGCAGACGGTGACCACGAGCAGTACTTC. This encodes CASSEADGDHEQYF.

This clonotype was picked up a small number of times. The chain uses TRBV7-6 and TRBJ1-1, with 7 bases identical to TRBD1. Trimming at V came to 4 bases and at J to 3 bases, leaving 8 bases not matched to a gene. This CDR3 is 15 amino acids long. Germline loops: CDR1 SGHVS, CDR2 FNYEAQ. The CDR3 protein is CASSSLQGTDTEAFF. The CDR3 DNA follows: TGTGCCAGCAGCTCCCTACAGGGGACGGACACTGAAGCTTTCTTT.